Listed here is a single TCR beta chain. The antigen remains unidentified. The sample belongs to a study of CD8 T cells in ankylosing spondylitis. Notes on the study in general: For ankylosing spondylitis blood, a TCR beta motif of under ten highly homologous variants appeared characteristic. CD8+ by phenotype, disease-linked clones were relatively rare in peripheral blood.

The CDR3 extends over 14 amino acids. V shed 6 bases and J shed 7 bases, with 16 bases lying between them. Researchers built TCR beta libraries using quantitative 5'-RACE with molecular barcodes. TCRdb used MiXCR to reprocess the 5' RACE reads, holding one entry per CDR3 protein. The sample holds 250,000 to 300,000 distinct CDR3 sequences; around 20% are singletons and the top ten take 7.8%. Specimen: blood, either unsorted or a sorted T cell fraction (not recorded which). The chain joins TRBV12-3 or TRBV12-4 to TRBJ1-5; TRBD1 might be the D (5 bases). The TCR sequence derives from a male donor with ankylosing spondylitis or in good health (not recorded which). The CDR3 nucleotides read TGTGCCAGCAGCCGGGACCCATCTGAGCAGCCCCAGCATTTT. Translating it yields CASSRDPSEQPQHF.